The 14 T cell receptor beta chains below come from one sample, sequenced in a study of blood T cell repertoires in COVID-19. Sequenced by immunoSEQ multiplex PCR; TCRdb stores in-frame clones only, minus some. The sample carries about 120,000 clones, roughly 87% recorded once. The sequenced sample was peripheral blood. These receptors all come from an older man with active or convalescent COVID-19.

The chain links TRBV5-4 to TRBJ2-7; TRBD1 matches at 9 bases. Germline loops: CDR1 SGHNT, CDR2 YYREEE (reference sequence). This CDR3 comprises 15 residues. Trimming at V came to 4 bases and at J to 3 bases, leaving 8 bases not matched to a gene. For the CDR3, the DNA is TGTGCCAGCAGCCCTGGACAGGGGACTTACTACGAGCAGTACTTC. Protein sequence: CASSPGQGTYYEQYF.

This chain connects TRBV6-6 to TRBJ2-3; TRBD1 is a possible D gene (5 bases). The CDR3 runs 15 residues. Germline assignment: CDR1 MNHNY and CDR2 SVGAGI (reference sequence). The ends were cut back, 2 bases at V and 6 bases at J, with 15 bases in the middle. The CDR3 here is CASSYTQGGRDTQYF. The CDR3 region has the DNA TGTGCCAGCAGTTACACGCAGGGTGGGCGGGATACGCAGTATTTT.

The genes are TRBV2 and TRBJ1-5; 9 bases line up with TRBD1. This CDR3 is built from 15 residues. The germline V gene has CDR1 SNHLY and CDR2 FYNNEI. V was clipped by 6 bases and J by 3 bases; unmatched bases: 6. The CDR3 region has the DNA TGTGCCAGCAGGCCCGGGACAGGGAACAATCAGCCCCAGCATTTT. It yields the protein CASRPGTGNNQPQHF.

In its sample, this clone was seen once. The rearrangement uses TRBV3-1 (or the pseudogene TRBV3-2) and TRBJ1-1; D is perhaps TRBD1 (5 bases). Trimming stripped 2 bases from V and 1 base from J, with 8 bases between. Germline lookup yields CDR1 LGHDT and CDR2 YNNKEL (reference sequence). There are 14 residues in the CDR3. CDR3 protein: CASSQTGGNTEAFF. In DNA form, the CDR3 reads TGTGCCAGCAGCCAAACGGGGGGGAACACTGAAGCTTTCTTT.

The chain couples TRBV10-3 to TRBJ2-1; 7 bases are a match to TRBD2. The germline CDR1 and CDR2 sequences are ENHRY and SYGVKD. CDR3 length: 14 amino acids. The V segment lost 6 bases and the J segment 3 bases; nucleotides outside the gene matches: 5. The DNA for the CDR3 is TGTGCCATCAGGGGGGGGACTAACTACAATGAGCAGTTCTTC. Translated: CAIRGGTNYNEQFF.

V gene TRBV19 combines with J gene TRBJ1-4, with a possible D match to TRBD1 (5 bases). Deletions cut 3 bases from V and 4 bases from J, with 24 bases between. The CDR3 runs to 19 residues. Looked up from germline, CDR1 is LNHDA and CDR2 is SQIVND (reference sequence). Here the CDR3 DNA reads TGTGCCAGTAGTATGGCCCCGCAGGGAACTCTGTCGAGTAATGAAAAACTGTTTTTT. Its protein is CASSMAPQGTLSSNEKLFF.

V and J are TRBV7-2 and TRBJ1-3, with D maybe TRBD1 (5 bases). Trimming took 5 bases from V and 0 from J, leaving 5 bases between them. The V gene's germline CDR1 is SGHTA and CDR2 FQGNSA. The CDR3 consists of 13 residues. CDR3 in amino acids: CASSDSSGNTIYF. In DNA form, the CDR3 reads TGTGCCAGCAGCGACAGCTCTGGAAACACCATATATTTT. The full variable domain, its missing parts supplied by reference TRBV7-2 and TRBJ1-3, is GAGVSQSPSNKVTEKGKDVELRCDPISGHTALYWYRQSLGQGLEFLIYFQGNSAPDKSGLPSDRFSAERTGGSVSTLTIQRTQQEDSAVYLCASSDSSGNTIYFGEGSWLTVV.

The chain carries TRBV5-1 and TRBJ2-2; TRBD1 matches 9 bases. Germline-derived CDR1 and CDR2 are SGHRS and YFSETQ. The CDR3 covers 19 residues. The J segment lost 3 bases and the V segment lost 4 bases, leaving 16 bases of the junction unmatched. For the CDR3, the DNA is TGCGCCAGCAGCCGAGCCGTACCGTCAGGGACAGGGTACACCGGGGAGCTGTTTTTT. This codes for CASSRAVPSGTGYTGELFF.

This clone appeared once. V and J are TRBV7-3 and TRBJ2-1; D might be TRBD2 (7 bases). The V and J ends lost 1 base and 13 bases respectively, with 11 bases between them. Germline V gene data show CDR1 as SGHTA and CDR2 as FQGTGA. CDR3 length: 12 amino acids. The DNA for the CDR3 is TGTGCCAGCAGCTTAAGCGGGGGCCAACAGTTCTTC. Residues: CASSLSGGQQFF. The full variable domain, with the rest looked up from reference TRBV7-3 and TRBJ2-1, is GAGVSQTPSNKVTEKGKYVELRCDPISGHTALYWYRQSLGQGPEFLIYFQGTGAADDSGLPNDRFFAVRPEGSVSTLKIQRTERGDSAVYLCASSLSGGQQFFGPGTRLTVL.

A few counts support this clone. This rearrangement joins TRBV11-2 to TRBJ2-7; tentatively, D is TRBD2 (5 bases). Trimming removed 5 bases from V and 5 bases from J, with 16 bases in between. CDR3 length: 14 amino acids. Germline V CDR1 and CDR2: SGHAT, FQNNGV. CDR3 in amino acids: CASSRNFARDEQYF. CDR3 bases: TGTGCCAGCAGCCGCAATTTCGCGCGGGACGAGCAGTACTTC.

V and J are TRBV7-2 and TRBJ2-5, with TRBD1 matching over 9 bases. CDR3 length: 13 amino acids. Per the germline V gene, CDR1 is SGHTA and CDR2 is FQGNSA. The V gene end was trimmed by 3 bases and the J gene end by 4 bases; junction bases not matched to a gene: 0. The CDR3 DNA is TGTGCCAGCAGCTTGGGACAGGGAGAGACCCAGTACTTC. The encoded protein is CASSLGQGETQYF.

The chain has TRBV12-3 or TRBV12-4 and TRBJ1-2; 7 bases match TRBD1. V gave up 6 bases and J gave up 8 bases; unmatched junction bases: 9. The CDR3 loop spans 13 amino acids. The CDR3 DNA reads TGTGCCAGCAGCCTATCCGACAGGGTCGGCTACACCTTC. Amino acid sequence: CASSLSDRVGYTF.

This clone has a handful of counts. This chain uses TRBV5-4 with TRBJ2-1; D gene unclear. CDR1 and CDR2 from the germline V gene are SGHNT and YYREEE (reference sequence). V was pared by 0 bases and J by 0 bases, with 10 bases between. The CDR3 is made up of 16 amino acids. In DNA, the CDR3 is TGTGCCAGCAGCTTGGATGTTTCTCGCTCCTACAATGAGCAGTTCTTC. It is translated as CASSLDVSRSYNEQFF.

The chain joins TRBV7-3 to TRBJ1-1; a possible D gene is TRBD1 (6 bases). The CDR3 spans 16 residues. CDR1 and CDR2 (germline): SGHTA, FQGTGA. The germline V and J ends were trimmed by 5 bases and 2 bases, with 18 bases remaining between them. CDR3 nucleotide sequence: TGTGCCAGCAGCCGCTGGACAGCGGGGCGTAACACTGAAGCTTTCTTT. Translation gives CASSRWTAGRNTEAFF.